A single T cell receptor beta chain is shown here with its context. Trimming took 3 bases from V and 5 from J, leaving 7 bases between them. This CDR3 is built from 12 residues. The germline CDR1 and CDR2 sequences are SGHTA and FQGNSA. The data originate from a study of OX40 agonist ivuxolimab in advanced cancers. Clones were read by immunoSEQ multiplex PCR, and TCRdb kept only the in-frame ones, dropping some. The repertoire has 80,000 or so clones, more than 80% of them found once; the top ten carry roughly 2.1%. The receptor comes from an adult with an advanced solid tumor such as melanoma, head and neck, liver or kidney cancer. The sample in question was CD4+ or CD8+ T cells sorted from blood, obtained in a trial of the OX40 agonist ivuxolimab. This chain uses TRBV7-2 with TRBJ1-2, with D hard to call. The CDR3 loop reads CASSLELYGYTF. The CDR3 nucleotides are TGTGCCAGCAGCTTGGAATTATATGGCTACACCTTC.